This TCR beta chain is drawn from a study of T cells in Graves' hyperthyroidism and ophthalmopathy. Germline trimming cut 3 bases from V and 5 bases from J; bases unmatched to any gene: 3. Germline V gene sequence: CDR1 SGDLS, CDR2 YYNGEE. The CDR3 is 15 residues long. What was amplified from RNA transcripts were TCR beta CDR3 regions. Carried out on the TCR CDR3, a first-round RT-PCR used the HTBI primer set. TCRdb recomputed calls from the multiplex PCR reads with MiXCR, one row per CDR3 protein. The sample includes hundreds of thousands of distinct CDR3 sequences, roughly 14% of them seen just once.

The clonotype was recovered from a man younger than 30 with Graves' ophthalmopathy. Material: blood. The chain joins TRBV9 to TRBJ2-7; 15 nucleotides align to TRBD2. The CDR3 bases are TGTGCCAGCAGCGCGGGGACTAGCGGGAGGAACGAGCAGTACTTC. Amino acids: CASSAGTSGRNEQYF.